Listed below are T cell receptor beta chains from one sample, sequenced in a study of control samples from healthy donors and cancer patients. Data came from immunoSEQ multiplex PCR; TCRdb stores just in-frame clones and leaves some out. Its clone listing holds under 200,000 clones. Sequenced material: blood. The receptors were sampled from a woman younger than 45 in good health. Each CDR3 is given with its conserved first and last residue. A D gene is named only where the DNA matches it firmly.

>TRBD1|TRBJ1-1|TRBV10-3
CAISVGTELAEAFF
TGTGCCATCAGTGTTGGGACAGAACTTGCAGAAGCTTTCTTT
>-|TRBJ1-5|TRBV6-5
CASSPTVESNQPQHF
TGTGCCAGCAGTCCAACAGTGGAGAGCAATCAGCCCCAGCATTTT
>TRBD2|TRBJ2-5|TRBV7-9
CASSQRGPVETQYF
TGTGCCAGCAGCCAGCGGGGTCCTGTGGAGACCCAGTACTTC
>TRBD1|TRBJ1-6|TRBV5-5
CASSPGQTWGNSPLHF
TGTGCCAGCAGCCCGGGACAGACCTGGGGGAATTCACCCCTCCACTTT
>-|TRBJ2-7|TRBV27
CASSPLRTDGGSYEQYF
TGTGCCAGCAGTCCCCTGAGGACAGACGGGGGGTCCTACGAGCAGTACTTC
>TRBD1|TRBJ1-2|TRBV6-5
CASSNRGGYTF
TGTGCCAGCAGTAACAGGGGTGGCTACACCTTC
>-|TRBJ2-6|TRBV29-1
CSVQGYSGANVLTF
TGCAGCGTCCAGGGCTACTCTGGGGCCAACGTCCTGACTTTC
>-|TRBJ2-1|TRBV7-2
CASSRPGYNEQFF
TGTGCCAGCTCCCGTCCGGGGTACAATGAGCAGTTCTTC
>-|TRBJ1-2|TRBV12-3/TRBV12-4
CASSLWQSYGYTF
TGTGCCAGCAGTTTATGGCAGTCCTATGGCTACACCTTC
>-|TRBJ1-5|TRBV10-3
CAISESWVAGSHNQPQHF
TGTGCCATCAGTGAGTCGTGGGTTGCAGGGTCACATAATCAGCCCCAGCATTTT
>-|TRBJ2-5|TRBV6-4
CASSGAHGETQYF
TGTGCCAGCAGTGGGGCCCACGGGGAGACCCAGTACTTC
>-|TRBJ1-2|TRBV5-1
CASSLASLSGHGYTF
TGCGCCAGCAGCTTGGCTTCCCTATCGGGGCATGGCTACACCTTC
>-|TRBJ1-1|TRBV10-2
CASSLRGNTEAFF
TGCGCCAGCAGTTTGCGAGGGAACACTGAAGCTTTCTTT
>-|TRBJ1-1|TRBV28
CASRSSLNTEAFF
TGTGCCAGCAGGTCCAGCCTCAACACTGAAGCTTTCTTT
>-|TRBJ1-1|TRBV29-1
CSVEDLGINTEAFF
TGCAGCGTTGAAGATTTAGGGATTAACACTGAAGCTTTCTTT
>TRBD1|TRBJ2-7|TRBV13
CASSVGTGGPYEQYF
TGTGCCAGCAGCGTTGGGACAGGGGGTCCCTACGAGCAGTACTTC
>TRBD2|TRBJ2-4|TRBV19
CASSIRPSGGESYKNIQYF
TGTGCCAGTAGTATTAGGCCCAGCGGGGGAGAAAGTTACAAAAACATTCAGTACTTC
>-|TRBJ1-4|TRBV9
CASSVGLNEKLFF
TGTGCCAGCAGCGTAGGGCTTAATGAAAAACTGTTTTTT
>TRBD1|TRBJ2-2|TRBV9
CASSFTGASHGGELFF
TGTGCCAGCAGTTTTACAGGGGCCTCGCATGGCGGGGAGCTGTTTTTT
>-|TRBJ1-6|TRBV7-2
CASSLIGSYNSPLHF
TGTGCCAGCAGCTTAATAGGATCCTATAATTCACCCCTCCACTTT
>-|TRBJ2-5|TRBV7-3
CASSLSGPVKETQYF
TGTGCCAGCAGCCTCAGCGGGCCGGTTAAAGAGACCCAGTACTTC
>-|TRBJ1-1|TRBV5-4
CASSSGGGEAFF
TGTGCCAGCAGCTCCGGTGGGGGGGAAGCTTTCTTT
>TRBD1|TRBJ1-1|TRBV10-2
CASNRRGRNTEAFF
TGCGCCAGCAATCGGAGGGGGCGGAACACTGAAGCTTTCTTT
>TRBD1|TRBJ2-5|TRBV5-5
CASSLSLGQARTQYF
TGTGCCAGCAGCTTGTCATTGGGACAGGCCCGGACCCAGTACTTC
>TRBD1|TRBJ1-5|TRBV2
CASKLPGQVDQPQHF
TGTGCCAGCAAGCTTCCGGGACAGGTTGATCAGCCCCAGCATTTT
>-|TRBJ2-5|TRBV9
CASSVAGAYQETQYF
TGTGCCAGCAGCGTAGCAGGGGCCTACCAAGAGACCCAGTACTTC
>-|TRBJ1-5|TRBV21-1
CASTPNVDRECYWHF
TGTGCCAGCACCCCTAATGTGGACAGGGAGTGCTATTGGCATTTT
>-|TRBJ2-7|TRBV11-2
CASSLRGRDGYYEQYF
TGTGCCAGCAGCTTAAGGGGCCGGGACGGCTACTACGAGCAGTACTTC
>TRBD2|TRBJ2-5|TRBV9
CASSVERGGALKTQYF
TGTGCCAGCAGCGTAGAACGGGGGGGCGCTCTAAAGACCCAGTACTTC
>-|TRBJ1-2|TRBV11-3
CASSRDRTDGPHF
TGTGCCAGCAGCCGCGATCGGACGGATGGACCCCATTTC
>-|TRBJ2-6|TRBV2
CARGRASGANVLTF
TGTGCCCGCGGCAGGGCCTCTGGGGCCAACGTCCTGACTTTC
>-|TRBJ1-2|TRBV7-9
CASSLEGFGGGYTF
TGTGCCAGCAGCTTAGAAGGGTTCGGGGGTGGCTACACCTTC
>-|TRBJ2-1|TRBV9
CASSVRWGDAYNEQFF
TGTGCCAGCAGCGTCCGGTGGGGGGACGCCTACAATGAGCAGTTCTTC
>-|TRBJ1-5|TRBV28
CASSLSGNQPQHF
TGTGCCAGCAGTTTGTCTGGCAATCAGCCCCAGCATTTT
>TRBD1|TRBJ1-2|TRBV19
CASTPITGVEGYTF
TGTGCCAGTACCCCAATTACAGGGGTCGAGGGCTACACCTTC
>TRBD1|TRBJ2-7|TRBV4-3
CASSQWGDRDHSYEQYF
TGCGCCAGCAGCCAGTGGGGGGACAGGGACCACTCCTACGAGCAGTACTTC
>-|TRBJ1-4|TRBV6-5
CASSYWGADEKLFF
TGTGCCAGCAGTTATTGGGGGGCAGATGAAAAACTGTTTTTT